The source of this T cell receptor beta chain is a study of T cell responses to AZD1222 COVID-19 vaccine (dated by TCRdb to 2020 to 2023). About the investigation overall: AZD1222 recipients whose second dose came at about 4 weeks and those whose second dose came at about 12 weeks were combined into one group, since spike-specific TCR depth and breadth did not differ between the two schedules. TCR sequencing covered approximately 230 trial participants: nearly 210 given two doses of AZD1222 and some 25 given two doses of MenACWY control vaccine. Enrollment into the trials was organized by age into subgroups of 18-55, 56-69 and 70-plus years, and those subgroups contained about 160, 30 and 59 TCR-sequenced participants, respectively.

The CDR3 regions of human TCRbeta chains were subjected to immunosequencing. Processing in the source paper ran as follows. TCRs in the repertoires were matched against a reference library of SARS-CoV-2-specific TCRs that had been generated with the MIRA antigen-specificity platform. Breadth was defined as the fraction of unique TCRs that were SARS-CoV-2-associated, and depth was defined as the fraction of total T cells that were SARS-CoV-2-associated. Each spike-specific TCR was assigned to its reactive spike region and to a CD4 or CD8 class using the MIRA data. Log10-transformed breadth and depth values were compared by one-way ANOVA with Sidak's multiple comparisons tests. Drawn from immuneACCESS, this table holds only the in-frame rearrangements with V and J called that TCRdb kept. Clones are partly lost; checked studies trace under half to an unresolved V gene and leave the rest unexplained. Clone size and the V and J calls come from that table; the DNA yielded D and trimming. This sample gives more than 50,000 clones in total; about 89% of them show up just once. The top ten clonotypes cover just under 2% of the sample.

Findings and caveats that apply to the study as a whole: After two AZD1222 doses, both the breadth and the depth of spike-specific TCRs were significantly higher than at day 0 and than in MenACWY recipients. Most participants were white British and females outnumbered males, and the authors suggested that clonal diversity may have been underestimated. Because no day 14 peak-response samples were available, the repertoires could be characterized only after the peak T cell response. Conclusions about previously exposed vaccinees are limited, since just 6 or 7 AZD1222 recipients were seropositive for SARS-CoV-2 at baseline. In the small 56-69-year group, the increase in depth fell short of significance, most likely because of low power. The vaccine-associated CD4 TCRs covered the entire spike protein, and the dominant responses fell in regions 160-218 and 743-854. Reportedly, close to half of the unique spike-specific TCRs recognized epitopes lying outside the regions that are mutated in the B.1.351 and B.1.1.7 variants.

The time point tag for this specimen amounts to: baseline before first vaccination. Vaccinee samples were obtained from the UK trials COV001 and COV002, which included a single-blind randomized controlled phase 2/3 trial of AZD1222 (ChAdOx1 nCoV-19) in healthy adults. For TCRbeta chain sequencing, PBMC samples were collected from trial participants at day 0 and at day 28 after the second dose. Turning to this clone: Its target antigen remains unknown. No base quality information exists; no much larger clone differs at one position.

From cysteine to phenylalanine, the CDR3 is 15 amino acids long. Here the CDR3 DNA is all that survives: 45 bases in frame from base 1. Germline trimming: 6 bases from V, 6 bases from J; junction bases outside gene matches: 11. CDR1 is given as SGHNT and CDR2 as YYREEE, both from the germline V gene (reference sequence). The chain is assembled from TRBV5-4 and TRBJ2-1, with TRBD2 identical over 8 junction bases. This specimen consisted of peripheral blood, obtained on day 0 of AZD1222 vaccination. This clonotype was sampled from an adult in good health. Here is the DNA: TGTGCCAGCACCCCCTCACTAGCGGCGGGCAATGAGCAGTTCTTC. Its translation reads: CASTPSLAAGNEQFF.